This T cell receptor (beta chain) is from a study of graft-versus-host responses after intestinal transplantation. About the research overall: Recipients got multivisceral, liver-intestinal, or isolated intestinal transplants. Anti-thymocyte globulin was used for induction in all recipients, who then took tacrolimus and steroids for approximately three years.

Concerning this clone: Its matching antigen is unknown.

Study-wide results and limits: Early HvG declines after transplant were associated with peak circulating GvH clone levels.

The CDR3 is made up of 14 amino acids. Trimming removed 3 bases at V and 7 bases at J, with 13 bases between. Germline assignment: CDR1 SNHLY and CDR2 FYNNEI. Generated by immunoSEQ multiplex PCR, the TCRdb table keeps only in-frame clones and is missing some. The sample gives over 55,000 clones, roughly 87% of which show up once; 1.3% is in the top ten. The chain joins TRBV2 to TRBJ1-5, with D unclear. This sequence was found in a human donor who received an intestinal transplant. Sequencing was performed on unstimulated CD8+ T cells sorted from spleen or lymph node cells, taken before intestinal transplant. CDR3 residues: CASSEEGPQQPQHF. The CDR3 region has the DNA TGTGCCAGCAGTGAGGAGGGCCCTCAGCAGCCCCAGCATTTT.